The next 4 T cell receptor beta chains were all read from a single sample in a study of blood T cell repertoires in COVID-19. Method: immunoSEQ multiplex PCR; TCRdb's copy keeps in-frame clones and lacks some. The table shows around 170,000 clones, with around 86% occurring only once. Source material: peripheral blood. Receptors originate from a woman in her 70s with COVID-19, enrolled during active disease.

The chain joins TRBV2 to TRBJ2-2; TRBD2 is a possible D gene (6 bases). The CDR3 is 15 amino acids. CDR1 and CDR2 (germline): SNHLY, FYNNEI. Trimming took 4 bases from V and 6 from J, leaving 15 bases between them. The CDR3 DNA reads TGTGCCAGCAGTGTTAGATCTAGCGACCCCGGGGAGCTGTTTTTT. As protein: CASSVRSSDPGELFF.

The chain employs TRBV7-9 and TRBJ1-1, with 10 bases identical to TRBD1. The CDR3 spans 15 residues. The junction had 8 bases not matched to a gene; V was cut back by 5 bases and J by 5 bases. CDR1 SEHNR and CDR2 FQNEAQ come from the germline V gene (reference sequence). CDR3 sequence reads: CASSLTDRGRTEAFF. The DNA of the CDR3 is TGTGCCAGCAGCCTGACTGACAGGGGGCGGACTGAAGCTTTCTTT.

The rearrangement links TRBV18 to TRBJ2-7; 7 bases match TRBD1. The CDR3 loop spans 14 amino acids. CDR1 is KGHSH and CDR2 is LQKENI in the germline V gene. The ends lost 6 bases at V and 2 bases at J; junction bases unmatched: 7. This chain's CDR3 is CASSFGQATYEQYF. CDR3 coding DNA: TGTGCCAGCTCGTTCGGACAGGCCACCTACGAGCAGTACTTC.

The V call is TRBV5-1, the J call TRBJ1-1; D might be TRBD1 (5 bases). Germline CDR1 is SGHRS and CDR2 is YFSETQ. This CDR3 is 14 amino acids long. With 0 bases removed from V and 1 base from J, the gap between germline ends came to 7 bases. This CDR3 reads CASSLGTQNTEAFF. Here the CDR3 DNA reads TGCGCCAGCAGCTTGGGGACACAGAACACTGAAGCTTTCTTT.